One and the same sample provided the 25 T cell receptor beta chains below, sequenced in a study of T cells in localized non-small cell lung cancer. Clones were read by immunoSEQ multiplex PCR, and TCRdb kept only the in-frame ones, dropping some. The sample comprises nearly 25,000 clones, 75% to 90% of which are singletons, and 5% to 6.5% rests with the top ten. The sequencing used peripheral blood, collected before any cancer treatment. The receptor source for this set is a male donor aged 60 or older with stage II squamous cell lung carcinoma.

V and J are TRBV7-2 and TRBJ2-7, with D uncertain. There are 11 residues in the CDR3. Germline CDR1 is SGHTA and CDR2 is FQGNSA. V lost 4 bases and J lost 5, with 6 bases in between. The CDR3 DNA is TGTGCCAGCAGCTCGTTGAACGAGCAGTACTTC. Translation: CASSSLNEQYF.

The chain couples TRBV5-1 to TRBJ2-1; unclear D gene. Germline values: CDR1 SGHRS, CDR2 YFSETQ. There are 15 residues in the CDR3. Deletions cut 4 bases from V and 0 bases from J, with 11 bases between. The CDR3 nucleotides are TGCGCCAGCAGCACCGATAGGAGCTCCTACAATGAGCAGTTCTTC. Residues: CASSTDRSSYNEQFF.

CDR3 in amino acids: CASSIGPGGNQPQHF. The CDR3 DNA follows: TGTGCCAGTAGTATTGGGCCGGGGGGCAATCAGCCCCAGCATTTT. V gene TRBV19 combines with J gene TRBJ1-5; D perhaps matches TRBD1 (5 bases). V was shortened by 3 bases and J by 2 bases, with 11 bases between the two germline ends. Per the germline V gene, CDR1 is LNHDA and CDR2 is SQIVND (reference sequence). The CDR3 has 15 residues.

The CDR3 reads CASSSPRETQYF. The CDR3 coding sequence is TGTGCCAGCAGTTCCCCCCGGGAGACCCAGTACTTC. The chain is built from TRBV6-5 and TRBJ2-5; D is unresolved. CDR3 length: 12 residues. Germline V gives CDR1 MNHEY, CDR2 SVGAGI. The germline V and J ends were trimmed by 4 bases and 5 bases, with 8 bases remaining between them.

The J gene is TRBJ2-7, the V gene TRBV9; possible D gene TRBD1, 6 bases. In germline, CDR1 is SGDLS, CDR2 YYNGEE. V lost 0 bases and J lost 3, with 10 bases in between. The CDR3 consists of 14 residues. The CDR3 sequence is CASSVATGSYEQYF. CDR3 nucleotides: TGTGCCAGCAGCGTAGCTACAGGGAGCTACGAGCAGTACTTC.

Only one count was recorded for this clone. V is TRBV20-1 and J is TRBJ2-7; a weak D match, TRBD1 (6 bases). Trimming removed 5 bases at V and 4 bases at J, with 9 bases between. Germline CDR1 reads DFQATT; CDR2 reads SNEGSKA (reference sequence). The CDR3 is made up of 11 amino acids. The CDR3, as DNA: TGCAGTGCTTCACAGGGTTACGAGCAGTACTTC. Translated: CSASQGYEQYF.

The rearrangement joins TRBV5-6 to TRBJ2-1; 7 nucleotides agree with TRBD1. This CDR3 spans 15 amino acids. Germline V gene sequence: CDR1 SGHDT, CDR2 YYEEEE. Trimming cost V 3 bases and J 7 bases; bases outside gene matches: 10. CDR3 DNA sequence: TGTGCCAGCAGCTACCTGACAGGGAATTATAATGAGCAGTTCTTC. Encoded protein: CASSYLTGNYNEQFF.

The rearrangement uses TRBV18 and TRBJ2-4, with D maybe TRBD1 (6 bases). Trimming pared 2 bases from V and 5 bases from J, leaving 10 bases between. This CDR3 is built from 14 residues. The germline V gene encodes CDR1 KGHSH and CDR2 LQKENI. The CDR3 is CASSPSSGENIQYF. The CDR3 region has the DNA TGTGCCAGCTCACCAAGCTCAGGGGAAAACATTCAGTACTTC.

This chain connects TRBV7-8 to TRBJ2-1, with TRBD1 as a possible D gene (6 bases). The CDR3 extends over 16 amino acids. Per the germline V gene, CDR1 is SGHVS and CDR2 is FQNEAQ. V was trimmed by 6 bases and J by 0 bases, leaving 15 bases between them. CDR3 residues: CASSITGPSSYNEQFF. CDR3 nucleotides: TGTGCCAGCAGTATCACAGGGCCGAGCTCCTACAATGAGCAGTTCTTC.

The V gene is TRBV5-6, the J gene TRBJ2-5; D is unresolved. Germline-derived CDR1 and CDR2 are SGHDT and YYEEEE. The CDR3 covers 13 residues. Trimming left V 2 bases short and J 0 bases short, with 5 bases between. CDR3 amino acids: CASSFQYQETQYF. In DNA form, the CDR3 reads TGTGCCAGCAGCTTTCAGTACCAAGAGACCCAGTACTTC. Based on the CDR3 plus reference TRBV5-6 and TRBJ2-5, the full variable domain is DAGVTQSPTHLIKTRGQQVTLRCSPKSGHDTVSWYQQALGQGPQFIFQYYEEEERQRGNFPDRFSGHQFPNYSSELNVNALLLGDSALYLCASSFQYQETQYFGPGTRLLVL.

The CDR3 protein is CAISESAGSDTQYF. CDR3 DNA: TGTGCCATCAGTGAGTCTGCAGGATCAGATACGCAGTATTTT. The rearrangement joins TRBV10-3 to TRBJ2-3; D uncertain. Trimming left V 0 bases short and J 4 bases short, with 8 bases between. CDR1 ENHRY and CDR2 SYGVKD come from the germline V gene. The CDR3 covers 14 residues.

V gene TRBV29-1 combines with J gene TRBJ2-7; D is possibly TRBD1 (7 bases). This CDR3 spans 13 amino acids. Trimming stripped 4 bases from V and 0 bases from J, with 10 bases between. CDR1 SQVTM and CDR2 ANQGSEA come from the germline V gene. CDR3 in DNA: TGCAGCGTTGGCAGGGGGGCCTCCTACGAGCAGTACTTC. It encodes CSVGRGASYEQYF.

V is TRBV27 and J is TRBJ1-6; 8 bases are shared with TRBD1. From germline, CDR1 is MNHEY and CDR2 SMNVEV (reference sequence). This CDR3 region has 13 residues. Trimming removed 8 bases from V and 10 bases from J; junction bases left unmatched: 7. This CDR3 reads CASGQGEWSPLHF. CDR3 DNA: TGTGCCAGCGGACAGGGAGAATGGTCACCCCTCCACTTT.

The chain is built from TRBV7-2 and TRBJ2-7; D is perhaps TRBD1 (6 bases). The ends were cut back, 1 base at V and 2 bases at J, with 12 bases in the middle. The CDR3 has 15 amino acids. Germline lookup yields CDR1 SGHTA and CDR2 FQGNSA. CDR3 in amino acids: CASSLEQGPTYEQYF. DNA for the CDR3: TGTGCCAGCAGCTTAGAACAGGGCCCCACCTACGAGCAGTACTTC.

V gene TRBV30 combines with J gene TRBJ1-1; D is ambiguous. The germline V gene has CDR1 GTSNPN and CDR2 SVGIG (reference sequence). V dropped 2 bases and J dropped 1 base, with 5 bases sitting between them. The CDR3 sequence is 12 residues long. CDR3 amino acids: CAWSLANTEAFF. For the CDR3, the DNA is TGTGCCTGGAGTCTGGCGAACACTGAAGCTTTCTTT.

This rearrangement joins TRBV30 to TRBJ2-1, with 10 bases aligning to TRBD2. This CDR3 has 14 amino acids. The V gene end was trimmed by 2 bases and the J gene end by 8 bases; junction bases not matched to a gene: 6. Germline V gene sequence: CDR1 GTSNPN, CDR2 SVGIG (reference sequence). CDR3 bases: TGTGCCTGGAGTCCCAGCGGGAGGGACGATGAGCAGTTCTTC. Amino acids: CAWSPSGRDDEQFF.

This clone turned up a few times. Written as DNA, the CDR3 is TGCAGTGGATTAAGACAAGAGACCCAGTACTTC. Translated: CSGLRQETQYF. V usage is TRBV20-1 and J usage is TRBJ2-5; D remains ambiguous. Germline V CDR1 and CDR2: DFQATT, SNEGSKA (reference sequence). The CDR3 length is 11 residues. The V end lost 7 bases, the J end lost 2 bases, and 8 bases lay between the germline ends.

The CDR3 bases are TGTGCCAGCAGCGTAGCTGTTACGGGAACCGGGGAGCTGTTTTTT. Its translation is CASSVAVTGTGELFF. This chain uses TRBV9 with TRBJ2-2; weak D call: TRBD2 (5 bases). V lost 0 bases and J 5 bases, leaving 11 bases between the germline ends. Germline CDR1 SGDLS, CDR2 YYNGEE. The CDR3 spans 15 residues.

The genes are TRBV7-8 and TRBJ2-2; unclear D gene. The germline V gene has CDR1 SGHVS and CDR2 FQNEAQ. Trimming cost V 5 bases and J 6 bases, with 7 bases left between them. The CDR3 extends over 12 amino acids. The CDR3 DNA reads as TGTGCCAGCAGCCGTACCTCCGGGGAGCTGTTTTTT. Its protein product is CASSRTSGELFF.

The chain has TRBV11-2 and TRBJ2-1; 12 positions agree with TRBD2. The CDR3 sequence is 20 residues long. The junction had 9 bases not matched to a gene; V was cut back by 0 bases and J by 0 bases. The germline CDR1 and CDR2 sequences are SGHAT and FQNNGV. The CDR3 nucleotides read TGTGCCAGCAGCTTAGAAAGTGGGACTAGCGGGCCGAGCTCCTACAATGAGCAGTTCTTC. Amino acid sequence: CASSLESGTSGPSSYNEQFF.

The chain couples TRBV9 to TRBJ2-3; perhaps TRBD2 as D (5 bases). Germline values: CDR1 SGDLS, CDR2 YYNGEE. V lost 4 bases to trimming and J lost 5 bases, with 14 bases between them. The CDR3 is 14 residues long. The DNA for the CDR3 is TGTGCCAGCAGCCCTAGACGGACTCTAGATACGCAGTATTTT. Translation gives CASSPRRTLDTQYF.

This clone was seen only once. This chain links TRBV7-9 with TRBJ1-2, with 10 bases aligning to TRBD1. CDR1 SEHNR and CDR2 FQNEAQ come from the germline V gene (reference sequence). V lost 4 bases to trimming and J lost 7 bases; unmatched junction nucleotides: 6. The CDR3 consists of 14 residues. The CDR3 nucleotides are TGTGCCAGCAGCTCAACCGGGACAGGGGTTGGCTACACCTTC. Translated, it gives CASSSTGTGVGYTF.

The chain links TRBV28 to TRBJ1-2, with D tentatively TRBD1 (6 bases). The V gene's germline CDR1 is MDHEN and CDR2 SYDVKM. V lost 1 base and J lost 4, with 13 bases in between. This CDR3 spans 15 amino acids. The CDR3, as DNA: TGTGCCAGCAGTTTATCTTGGGACATCACCTATGGCTACACCTTC. This codes for CASSLSWDITYGYTF.

The J gene is TRBJ2-7, the V gene TRBV27, with 7 nucleotides matching TRBD1. The CDR3 length is 15 residues. Per germline, CDR1 MNHEY and CDR2 SMNVEV (reference sequence). The J segment lost 2 bases and the V segment lost 6 bases, leaving 10 bases of the junction unmatched. Here the CDR3 DNA reads TGTGCCAGCAGGATAACCGGGACAGCGACCTACGAGCAGTACTTC. Residues: CASRITGTATYEQYF.

The rearrangement links TRBV2 to TRBJ1-6; unclear D gene. From germline, CDR1 is SNHLY and CDR2 FYNNEI. The V gene lost 6 bases and the J gene lost 6 bases, with 3 bases spanning the gap. The CDR3 spans 11 residues. CDR3 sequence reads: CASRINSPLHF. The CDR3 DNA sequence: TGTGCCAGCAGAATTAATTCACCCCTCCACTTT.